Sequencing of this T cell receptor (beta chain) was carried out in a study of T cells in tuberculosis. On the study more broadly: PBMC were archived before or within 7 days of starting treatment.

TCRdb's copy holds only in-frame clones and misses some; the assay was immunoSEQ multiplex PCR. The data contain about 9,200 clones, around 94% of them seen just once; the ten biggest clones take up 10% to 15%. Each patient had positive sputum smear microscopy and/or positive culture. In its sample, this clone was seen a few times. V lost 5 bases, J lost 8 bases, and 12 bases stayed unmatched. CDR3 size: 16 residues. Germline V gene data show CDR1 as ENHRY and CDR2 as SYGVKD. Sequencing used PBMCs. The origin of this receptor is an adult with tuberculosis. The chain carries TRBV10-3 and TRBJ1-2; 12 bases fit TRBD1. As DNA, the CDR3 is TGTGCCATCAGTTACGGGACGGGACAGGGGGCATGGGGCTACACCTTC. Protein product: CAISYGTGQGAWGYTF.